This T cell receptor beta chain was sequenced during a study of cytomegalovirus exposure and HLA in healthy donors. The wider study: In a previous analysis, 110 million or so unique TCR beta sequences were found from some 200 million T cells.

PCR was performed using 60 Vbeta and 13 Jbeta primers. Measured with immunoSEQ multiplex PCR; TCRdb has only the in-frame clones, and not every one. Its table records 75,000 to 95,000 clones. Findings and caveats of the study: Evidence from a later analysis indicated that most CMV-associated TCR beta chains looked HLA-restricted. Further analysis was carried out later, and it showed several of the most significant clusters appearing linked to common viral pathogens.

This CDR3 region has 13 residues. Trimming cost V 4 bases and J 8 bases, with 17 bases left between them. CDR1 and CDR2 (germline): GTSNPN, SVGIG (reference sequence). Remarks on this clone: Its matching antigen is unknown.

Sequenced material: PBMCs. The sequence was obtained from a woman aged 55-69 years in good health and CMV-seronegative. This rearrangement joins TRBV30 to TRBJ1-2; possible D gene TRBD1, 6 bases. This chain's CDR3 is CAWNQGGIRGYTF. CDR3 bases: TGTGCCTGGAACCAAGGGGGAATAAGGGGCTACACCTTC.